The 20 T cell receptor beta chains below come from one sample, sequenced in a study of early T cells in non-severe SARS-CoV-2 infection. TCRdb recomputed calls from the 5' RACE reads with MiXCR, one row per CDR3 protein. The sample comprises about 35,000 distinct CDR3 sequences, 5.5% to 7.5% of which are singletons, and under 7.5% rests with the top ten. Sequencing was performed on whole blood. Receptors were obtained from an adult who was a healthcare worker with PCR-confirmed SARS-CoV-2 infection or an uninfected control (not recorded which).

There are many counts of this clonotype. This chain connects TRBV5-1 to TRBJ2-7; D gene uncertain. With 1 base removed from V and 6 bases from J, the gap between germline ends came to 8 bases. The CDR3 loop spans 12 amino acids. Germline assignment: CDR1 SGHRS and CDR2 YFSETQ. The CDR3 DNA sequence: TGCGCCAGCAGCTTGAGTGTAGGCGAGCAGTACTTC. Amino acid sequence: CASSLSVGEQYF.

The chain has TRBV27 and TRBJ1-2; D is perhaps TRBD1 (6 bases). Germline V gene lookup returns CDR1 MNHEY and CDR2 SMNVEV (reference sequence). This CDR3 spans 14 amino acids. The V end lost 5 bases, the J end lost 5 bases, and 15 bases lay between the germline ends. The CDR3 reads CASSRTGYGYGYTF. The CDR3 bases are TGTGCCAGCAGTCGTACAGGGTATGGGTATGGCTACACCTTC.

At least ten counts were recorded for this clonotype. This chain connects TRBV6-1 to TRBJ1-6; D is unresolved. Trimming pared 6 bases from V and 10 bases from J, leaving 10 bases between. The CDR3 is 12 residues long. Germline V gene sequence: CDR1 MNHNS, CDR2 SASEGT. CDR3 loop: CASRNMESPLHF. The CDR3 nucleotides read TGTGCCAGCAGGAATATGGAATCACCCCTCCACTTT.

The rearrangement links TRBV30 to TRBJ1-5, with D unresolved. The CDR3 contains 14 residues. Germline CDR1 is GTSNPN and CDR2 is SVGIG (reference sequence). V shed 0 bases and J shed 5 bases, with 11 bases lying between them. Written as DNA, the CDR3 is TGTGCCTGGAGTGTACTCACGAAGGATCAGCCCCAGCATTTT. Protein: CAWSVLTKDQPQHF.

The chain combines TRBV7-2 with TRBJ1-6; D is ambiguous. Trimming left V 2 bases short and J 9 bases short, with 11 bases between. The CDR3 runs to 14 residues. CDR1 and CDR2 (germline): SGHTA, FQGNSA. CDR3 region: CASSLIGWGSPLHF. In nucleotides, the CDR3 is TGTGCCAGCAGCTTAATAGGGTGGGGTTCACCCCTCCACTTT.

The genes are TRBV7-9 and TRBJ1-2, with TRBD1 matching 7 bases. The V and J ends lost 3 bases and 8 bases, in that order; junction bases with no gene match: 12. The CDR3 loop spans 15 amino acids. CDR1 SEHNR and CDR2 FQNEAQ come from the germline V gene (reference sequence). Here the CDR3 reads CASSFERGLERGYTF. DNA of the CDR3: TGTGCCAGCAGCTTCGAAAGGGGGCTGGAAAGAGGCTACACCTTC.

This clonotype has ten or more counts. The chain couples TRBV5-1 to TRBJ2-5; D remains unclear. With 0 bases removed from V and 3 bases from J, the gap between germline ends came to 9 bases. CDR1 and CDR2 from the germline V gene are SGHRS and YFSETQ. The CDR3 totals 14 residues. CDR3 DNA: TGCGCCAGCAGCTTGGCCATCAGGAAAGAGACCCAGTACTTC. Protein: CASSLAIRKETQYF.

This clonotype was counted ten times or more. The chain employs TRBV11-2 and TRBJ2-1; 9 positions match TRBD2. The germline gives CDR1 SGHAT, CDR2 FQNNGV. The CDR3 contains 15 residues. Trimming at V came to 5 bases and at J to 10 bases, leaving 12 bases not matched to a gene. CDR3 DNA sequence: TGTGCCAGCAGCAAGCCCCCTCGCGGGAGGGAAGAGCAGTTCTTC. Residues: CASSKPPRGREEQFF. Complete variable domain (other parts from reference TRBV11-2 and TRBJ2-1): EAGVAQSPRYKIIEKRQSVAFWCNPISGHATLYWYQQILGQGPKLLIQFQNNGVVDDSQLPKDRFSAERLKGVDSTLKIQPAKLEDSAVYLCASSKPPRGREEQFFGPGTRLTVL.

This clonotype was detected ten times or more. The chain employs TRBV7-2 and TRBJ2-1; 7 positions agree with TRBD2. CDR3 size: 14 residues. Germline assignment: CDR1 SGHTA and CDR2 FQGNSA. Germline trimming cut 11 bases from V and 1 base from J; bases unmatched to any gene: 8. The chain's CDR3 is CAARRELSYNEQFF. The CDR3 coding sequence is TGTGCCGCCAGGCGGGAGCTATCCTACAATGAGCAGTTCTTC.

This clonotype was detected many times. The chain joins TRBV12-3 or TRBV12-4 to TRBJ2-5; D is undetermined. CDR3 length: 13 residues. Trimming took off 2 bases at V and 3 bases at J, with 7 bases between the two ends. DNA for the CDR3: TGTGCCAGCAGTTTAACGGCAGAAGAGACCCAGTACTTC. Translating gives CASSLTAEETQYF.

The rearrangement links TRBV11-2 to TRBJ2-3, with 8 bases aligning to TRBD2. The CDR3 sequence is 16 residues long. The V gene end was trimmed by 1 base and the J gene end by 6 bases; junction bases not matched to a gene: 9. CDR1 is SGHAT, CDR2 FQNNGV, per germline. The CDR3 nucleotides are TGTGCCAGCAGCTTAGCAGCGGGGGCCGCTTCGGATACGCAGTATTTT. Translated: CASSLAAGAASDTQYF.

The chain has TRBV7-9 and TRBJ2-2; D remains ambiguous. The germline V gene has CDR1 SEHNR and CDR2 FQNEAQ (reference sequence). V lost 4 bases, J lost 7 bases, and 10 bases lay in between. CDR3 length: 13 amino acids. CDR3 nucleotide sequence: TGTGCCAGCAGCTCCTACAATGACGGGGAGCTGTTTTTT. This translates into CASSSYNDGELFF.

This clonotype occurred many times. The V gene is TRBV12-2, the J gene TRBJ2-7; the table's D call of TRBD1 was not tested on the DNA. TRBV12-2 is reported as a pseudogene. CDR3 length equals 16 residues. CDR3 sequence (DNA): TGTGCAAGTCGCCCGCCGACAGGGGCGAAACCCTACGAGCAGTACTTC. Amino acid sequence: CASRPPTGAKPYEQYF.

This clonotype showed up many times. The genes are TRBV4-1 and TRBJ2-2, with D possibly matching TRBD1 (6 bases). Deletions cut 0 bases from V and 7 bases from J, with 18 bases between. Germline V gives CDR1 MGHRA, CDR2 YSYEKL. The CDR3 runs 17 residues. CDR3 sequence reads: CASSQDRVHRAGGELFF. CDR3 coding DNA: TGCGCCAGCAGCCAAGATCGCGTCCACAGGGCAGGCGGGGAGCTGTTTTTT.

V usage is TRBV2 and J usage is TRBJ2-1; D might be TRBD1 (5 bases). CDR1 SNHLY and CDR2 FYNNEI come from the germline V gene. Trimming cost V 4 bases and J 6 bases, with 7 bases left between them. The CDR3 runs to 12 residues. For the CDR3, the DNA is TGTGCCAGCAGTGGTAGGGGCAATGAGCAGTTCTTC. Protein: CASSGRGNEQFF.

Ten or more counts support this clonotype. This sequence joins TRBV10-3 and TRBJ1-1, with TRBD1 as a possible D gene (5 bases). Germline CDR1 is ENHRY and CDR2 is SYGVKD. V shed 3 bases and J shed 3 bases, with 14 bases lying between them. There are 15 residues in the CDR3. The CDR3 coding sequence is TGTGCCATCAGTGACAGGGACCCTCGGGACACTGAAGCTTTCTTT. It is translated as CAISDRDPRDTEAFF.

This clonotype came up many times. The chain combines TRBV5-6 with TRBJ2-1; D may be TRBD2 (6 bases). The germline CDR1 and CDR2 sequences are SGHDT and YYEEEE. This CDR3 is built from 15 residues. The V end was cut by 4 bases, the J end by 0 bases, with 11 bases between. CDR3 sequence: CASSIGTLSYNEQFF. As DNA, the CDR3 is TGTGCCAGCAGCATAGGGACTCTCTCCTACAATGAGCAGTTCTTC.

The chain is built from TRBV5-4 and TRBJ2-1, with TRBD2 matching 10 bases. V gave up 1 base and J gave up 9 bases; unmatched junction bases: 7. Germline lookup yields CDR1 SGHNT and CDR2 YYREEE (reference sequence). CDR3 size: 15 residues. The CDR3: CASSLPSGRAGEQFF. The CDR3 DNA follows: TGTGCCAGCAGCTTGCCCAGCGGGAGGGCCGGTGAGCAGTTCTTC.

This clonotype was seen repeatedly, ten times or more. The rearrangement joins TRBV4-2 to TRBJ2-2, with D possibly matching TRBD1 (5 bases). This CDR3 has 15 amino acids. The V end lost 3 bases, the J end lost 6 bases, and 14 bases lay between the germline ends. CDR1 is LGHNA, CDR2 YNFKEQ, per germline. CDR3 loop: CASSHRDVRAGELFF. CDR3 coding DNA: TGTGCCAGCAGCCACAGAGACGTCAGGGCCGGGGAGCTGTTTTTT.

This rearrangement joins TRBV7-2 to TRBJ2-1; D is undetermined. This CDR3 spans 14 amino acids. Between the trimmed V and J ends, which lost 5 bases and 1 base, there was a span of 9 bases. Germline CDR1 SGHTA, CDR2 FQGNSA. The CDR3 bases are TGTGCCAGCAGCCCGAGGCAGTCCTACAATGAGCAGTTCTTC. Its protein product is CASSPRQSYNEQFF. The whole variable domain, remainder taken from reference TRBV7-2 and TRBJ2-1, is GAGVSQSPSNKVTEKGKDVELRCDPISGHTALYWYRQSLGQGLEFLIYFQGNSAPDKSGLPSDRFSAERTGGSVSTLTIQRTQQEDSAVYLCASSPRQSYNEQFFGPGTRLTVL.